This TCR beta chain comes out of a study of blood T cell repertoires in COVID-19. In the study overall: PBMCs, B-cell-depleted T cells, or T cells provided the cDNA or gDNA that made up the material.

Original data processing: Amplifying reference gene primers gave estimates of nucleated cell counts. Profiled with immunoSEQ multiplex PCR; TCRdb holds only in-frame clones, not every one. V and J calls and clone size are given by that table; D and trimming were obtained from the DNA. This table holds about 250,000 clones, approximately 89% found once. Participants spanned ages 18 to 89 years and resided in fewer than 30 US areas. During the 2 weeks before they entered the study, exposed participants had met someone with a PCR-confirmed or clinician-diagnosed COVID-19 case. The CDR3 is 14 residues long. The trim removed 4 bases at V and 9 bases at J, leaving 8 bases unmatched. Germline values: CDR1 MGHDK, CDR2 SYGVNS.

The receptor was isolated from a middle-aged woman who had been exposed to COVID-19. This chain links TRBV25-1 with TRBJ2-1, with 8 bases identical to TRBD2. The sample taken for sequencing was PBMCs or T cells enriched from blood (not recorded which). Here the CDR3 reads CASSALAAGGEQFF. In DNA, the CDR3 is TGTGCCAGCAGTGCACTAGCGGCCGGCGGTGAGCAGTTCTTC.